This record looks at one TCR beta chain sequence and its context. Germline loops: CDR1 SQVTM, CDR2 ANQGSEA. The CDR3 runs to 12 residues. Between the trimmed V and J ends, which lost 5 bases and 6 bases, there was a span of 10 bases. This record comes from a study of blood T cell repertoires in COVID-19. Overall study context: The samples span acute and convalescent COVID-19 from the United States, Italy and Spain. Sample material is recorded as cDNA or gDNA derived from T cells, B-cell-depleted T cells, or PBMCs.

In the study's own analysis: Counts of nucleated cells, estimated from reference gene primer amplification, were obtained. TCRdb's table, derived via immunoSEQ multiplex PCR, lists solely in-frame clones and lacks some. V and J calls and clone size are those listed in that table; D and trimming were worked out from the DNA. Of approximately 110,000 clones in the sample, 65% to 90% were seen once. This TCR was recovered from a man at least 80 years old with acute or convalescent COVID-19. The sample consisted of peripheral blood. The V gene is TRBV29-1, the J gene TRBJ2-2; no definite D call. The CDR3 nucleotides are TGCAGCGTTTGTCTAGGCCCCGGGGAGCTGTTTTTT. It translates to CSVCLGPGELFF.